A selection of T cell receptor beta chains follows, all from one sample in a study of CD8+ T cells in alopecia areata. Sequencing used immunoSEQ multiplex PCR; TCRdb keeps in-frame clones, though not all of them. Of 110,000 to 150,000 clones in the sample, roughly 50% are singletons; the top ten hold around a sixth. Source: CD8+ T cells sorted from blood, taken at week 4, from a patient treated with tofacitinib. The receptors stem from a human donor with alopecia areata. CDR3s include the opening cysteine and the closing phenylalanine or tryptophan. A D gene is named only where the DNA matches it firmly. Clone sizes are given selectively: once, few, many, or a class where the clone is expanded.

>TRBV7-9|TRBD1|-|TRBJ2-7
TGTGCCAGCAGCCCACCGGGACAGGGGTTCTACGAGCAGTACTTC
CASSPPGQGFYEQYF
>TRBV29-1|-|-|TRBJ2-7
TGCAGCGTCACGGAGGTGGATTCCTACGAGCAGTACTTC
CSVTEVDSYEQYF
>TRBV7-9|-|few|TRBJ2-7
TGTGCCAGCGGGACACAACCCTACGAGCAGTACTTC
CASGTQPYEQYF
>TRBV19|-|-|TRBJ1-1
TGTGCCAGTAGTTTGACCGGACGGATGAACACTGAAGCTTTCTTT
CASSLTGRMNTEAFF
>TRBV29-1|TRBD1|-|TRBJ1-1
TGCAGCGTCCACATACCCGGGACAGGGTTTGAAGCTTTCTTT
CSVHIPGTGFEAFF
>TRBV29-1|-|-|TRBJ1-2
TGCAGCGTCCCAGATCCCTCCGACACCGACACCTTC
CSVPDPSDTDTF
>TRBV4-3|-|-|TRBJ1-6
TGCGCCAGCAGCCAAGGAGAGGACACCAATTCACCCCTCCACTTT
CASSQGEDTNSPLHF
>TRBV29-1|-|-|TRBJ2-3
TGCAGCGACACGGGGGGCACAGATACGCAGTATTTT
CSDTGGTDTQYF
>TRBV6-6|-|-|TRBJ2-7
TGTGCCAGCAGTTACTCGACCGGATACGAGCAGTACTTC
CASSYSTGYEQYF
>TRBV30|TRBD1|few|TRBJ2-7
TGTGCCTGGAGTGACCGGGACAGACCACCCTACGAGCAGTACTTC
CAWSDRDRPPYEQYF
>TRBV5-1|-|-|TRBJ2-1
TGCGCCAGCAGCTCGGGGTTCGGGGCCAGCTCCTACAATGAGCAGTTCTTC
CASSSGFGASSYNEQFF
>TRBV5-6|TRBD1|-|TRBJ1-2
TGTGCCAGCAGCGCCCCGGGACAGAATCTGCCTAACTATGGCTACACCTTC
CASSAPGQNLPNYGYTF
>TRBV29-1|TRBD1|-|TRBJ1-5
TGCAGCGTTCAAGGAGGACAGGGCCTCACTAATAGCAATCAGCCCCAGCATTTT
CSVQGGQGLTNSNQPQHF
>TRBV2|-|few|TRBJ1-1
TGTGCCAGCAGTGAGATCATGAACACTGAAGCTTTCTTT
CASSEIMNTEAFF
>TRBV27|-|once|TRBJ2-3
TGTGCCAGCATCCCCGGGGGCCGCACAGATACGCAGTATTTT
CASIPGGRTDTQYF
>TRBV27|-|-|TRBJ2-7
TGTGCCAGCAGTTTCTCCCGGGGCGAGACTACCTACGAGCAGTACTTC
CASSFSRGETTYEQYF
>TRBV5-1|TRBD2|few|TRBJ2-5
TGCGCCAGCAGCTTGGAGGGACTAGCGGCCTCCCAAGAGACCCAGTACTTC
CASSLEGLAASQETQYF
>TRBV7-9|-|-|TRBJ1-5
TGTGCCAGCAGCTTAGACGGGGTGTATAGCAATCAGCCCCAGCATTTT
CASSLDGVYSNQPQHF
>TRBV27|-|few|TRBJ1-6
TGTGCCAGCGGGATGGGACGGTCGTCGCCCCTCCACTTT
CASGMGRSSPLHF
>TRBV30|-|-|TRBJ1-1
TGTGCCTGGAGTGAATCGGGGAACACTGAAGCTTTCTTT
CAWSESGNTEAFF
>TRBV7-8|-|few|TRBJ1-6
TGTGCCAGCAGCTTAGGTCCGGCAGGGGTTTTACCTTCACCCCTCCACTTT
CASSLGPAGVLPSPLHF
>TRBV4-3|-|few|TRBJ2-1
TGCGCCAGCAGCCAAGGGGGCGTCCCGTTCAATGAGCAGTTCTTC
CASSQGGVPFNEQFF
>TRBV29-1|TRBD1|-|TRBJ2-7
TGCAGCGTTGATATGTTGCGGGCTGGGACAGGCTCCTACGAGCAGTACTTC
CSVDMLRAGTGSYEQYF
>TRBV7-9|TRBD1|-|TRBJ1-1
TGTGCCAGCAGCTCACAGGGGCCACACACTGAAGCTTTCTTT
CASSSQGPHTEAFF
>TRBV7-9|-|-|TRBJ2-3
TGTGCCTCTCTCAGAGGACCCCGCACAGATACGCAGTATTTT
CASLRGPRTDTQYF
>TRBV6-5|TRBD1|-|TRBJ2-5
TGTGCCAGCAGTTACTCAGAGGGGGCTCTGGAGACCCAGTACTTC
CASSYSEGALETQYF
>TRBV9|-|-|TRBJ2-1
TGTGCCAGCAGCGCTCTTTACAATGAGCAGTTCTTC
CASSALYNEQFF
>TRBV6-5|-|-|TRBJ2-7
TGTGCCAGCAGTTACTCGACCAGGGGTTCTTCCGAGCAGTACTTC
CASSYSTRGSSEQYF
>TRBV6-1|TRBD1|-|TRBJ2-7
TGTGCCAGCAGCCCCGGGACAGCCCTTTACGAGCAGTACTTC
CASSPGTALYEQYF
>TRBV11-2|-|-|TRBJ2-7
TGTGCCAGCAGCTTAAGGGACCGGGGCGAGCAGTACTTC
CASSLRDRGEQYF
>TRBV10-2|TRBD1|-|TRBJ2-7
TGCGCCACCGAGGACAGGGAAACCTACGAGCAGTACTTC
CATEDRETYEQYF
>TRBV6-5|-|few|TRBJ2-7
TGTGCCAGCAGTTACTCGATCTTACGAACGGACGAGCAGTACTTC
CASSYSILRTDEQYF
>TRBV27|-|-|TRBJ2-3
TGTGCCAGCAGTTTATTTGTCGGGGCCACAGATACGCAGTATTTT
CASSLFVGATDTQYF
>TRBV29-1|-|-|TRBJ1-2
TGCAGCGTTGAAGACACGGGGGAGCGAGGCTACACCTTC
CSVEDTGERGYTF
>TRBV7-7|-|-|TRBJ2-7
TGTGCTAGCAGTAGTAGGGTAGGGTACGAGCAGTACTTC
CASSSRVGYEQYF
>TRBV5-4|TRBD2|-|TRBJ2-1
TGTGCCAGCAGCTTCGGACTAGCGGGGCCCGACAATGAGCAGTTCTTC
CASSFGLAGPDNEQFF
>TRBV9|-|once|TRBJ1-2
TGTGCCAGCAGCGTAGAGGACAACTATGGCTACACCTTC
CASSVEDNYGYTF
>TRBV14|-|few|TRBJ2-5
TGTGCCAGCAGCCAAGTTGCTAGACAAGAGACCCAGTACTTC
CASSQVARQETQYF
>TRBV4-1|-|many|TRBJ1-4
TGCGCCAGCAGCCAACGGACGGCCGCTGCAACTAATGAAAAACTGTTTTTT
CASSQRTAAATNEKLFF
>TRBV29-1|TRBD2|-|TRBJ2-5
TGCAGCGTTCGGGGGGGGACGCTCGGAGAGACCCAGTACTTC
CSVRGGTLGETQYF
>TRBV4-1|-|-|TRBJ1-2
TGCGCCAGCAGCCAAGAGTCGGGACATACCGTCTATGGCTACACCTTC
CASSQESGHTVYGYTF
>TRBV13|TRBD2|-|TRBJ2-7
TGTGCCAGCAGCTTAGAGCGGGACTACGAGCAGTACTTC
CASSLERDYEQYF
>TRBV5-4|-|-|TRBJ2-2
TGTGCCAGCAGCTTGAAAGGTCGAAACACCGGGGAGCTGTTTTTT
CASSLKGRNTGELFF
>TRBV15|-|-|TRBJ1-5
TGTGCCACCAGCAGTGTCTGGGAGGCGGAAGATCAGCCCCAGCATTTT
CATSSVWEAEDQPQHF
>TRBV29-1|TRBD2|many|TRBJ2-5
TGCAGCGGGGAGGGCGGCCAAGAGACCCAGTACTTC
CSGEGGQETQYF
>TRBV27|TRBD1|once|TRBJ1-4
TGTGCCAGCAGTCATCCGGGACAGGGAAATGAAAAACTGTTTTTT
CASSHPGQGNEKLFF
>TRBV5-1|-|-|TRBJ2-5
TGCGCCAGCAGTCCTAGACACAGGGACCAAGAGACCCAGTACTTC
CASSPRHRDQETQYF